One and the same sample provided the 7 T cell receptor beta chains below, sequenced in a study of shared clonotypes between healthy human individuals. CD45RO-negative CD8 cells positively selected for CCR7 made up the naive population, which excluded terminally differentiated effector memory CD45RA+ cells. TCRdb's copy holds only in-frame clones and misses some; the assay was immunoSEQ multiplex PCR. This sample carries roughly 810,000 clones, about 97% of them seen once, and the ten largest clones take roughly 0.23%. Sequencing was carried out using naive CD8+ T cells sorted from blood. All receptors come from a man younger than 40 in good health.

The CDR3 DNA sequence: TGTGCCACCAGCAGGACAGGATCTAATGAAAAACTGTTTTTT. Translation: CATSRTGSNEKLFF. The gene calls are TRBV15 and TRBJ1-4; D possibly corresponds to TRBD1 (6 bases). The CDR3 length is 14 residues. V gave up 3 bases and J gave up 3 bases, with 8 bases separating them. Per germline, CDR1 LNHNV and CDR2 YYDKDF (reference sequence).

The chain recombines TRBV27 with TRBJ1-5; tentatively, D is TRBD1 (6 bases). Germline V CDR1 and CDR2: MNHEY, SMNVEV (reference sequence). Between the trimmed V and J ends, which lost 6 bases and 7 bases, there was a span of 16 bases. This CDR3 has 14 amino acids. CDR3 nucleotide sequence: TGTGCCAGCAGCCCTAGGGGGGTTGTCCAGCCCCAGCATTTT. Residues: CASSPRGVVQPQHF.

The CDR3 sequence is CASSYLAGGGELFF. The CDR3 bases are TGTGCCAGCAGTTACCTAGCGGGCGGCGGGGAGCTGTTTTTT. This sequence joins TRBV28 and TRBJ2-2, with 8 bases matching TRBD2. The CDR3 has 14 amino acids. Unmatched junction bases numbered 5, after V lost 4 bases and J lost 7 bases. CDR1 MDHEN and CDR2 SYDVKM come from the germline V gene. Full variable domain (rest looked up from reference TRBV28 and TRBJ2-2): DVKVTQSSRYLVKRTGEKVFLECVQDMDHENMFWYRQDPGLGLRLIYFSYDVKMKEKGDIPEGYSVSREKKERFSLILESASTNQTSMYLCASSYLAGGGELFFGEGSRLTVL.

This clone was observed a single time. The gene calls are TRBV10-2 and TRBJ2-2, with TRBD2 matching over 8 bases. This CDR3 contains 14 residues. CDR1 is WSHSY and CDR2 is SAAADI in the germline V gene. Trimming at V came to 9 bases and at J to 0 bases, leaving 3 bases not matched to a gene. This chain's CDR3 is CARTSASNTGELFF. As DNA, the CDR3 is TGCGCCAGGACTAGCGCCTCGAACACCGGGGAGCTGTTTTTT.

The chain uses TRBV5-1 and TRBJ2-3, with D possibly TRBD2 on 5 matching bases. Germline V gene data show CDR1 as SGHRS and CDR2 as YFSETQ. Trimming shortened V by 2 bases and J by 2 bases, and 9 bases separated the two germline ends. This CDR3 has 14 residues. CDR3 region: CASSFAGNTDTQYF. The CDR3, as DNA: TGCGCCAGCAGCTTTGCCGGGAACACAGATACGCAGTATTTT.

This chain links TRBV7-9 with TRBJ2-3, with TRBD1 as a possible D gene (5 bases). Germline loops: CDR1 SEHNR, CDR2 FQNEAQ (reference sequence). This CDR3 comprises 12 residues. Trimming removed 3 bases from V and 5 bases from J, with 6 bases in between. CDR3 residues: CASSFQGDTQYF. CDR3 DNA: TGTGCCAGCAGCTTTCAGGGAGATACGCAGTATTTT.

The chain employs TRBV5-8 and TRBJ2-1, with TRBD1 matching 8 bases. The CDR3 extends over 16 amino acids. The germline V gene has CDR1 SGHTS and CDR2 YDEGEE. V trimming: 0 bases; J trimming: 7 bases; junction bases outside the gene matches: 9. This chain's CDR3 is CASSLVPQGAENEQFF. In DNA form, the CDR3 reads TGTGCCAGCAGCTTGGTCCCCCAGGGGGCCGAGAATGAGCAGTTCTTC. The variable domain in full, with the rest retrieved from reference TRBV5-8 and TRBJ2-1, is EAGVTQSPTHLIKTRGQQATLRCSPISGHTSVYWYQQALGLGLQFLLWYDEGEERNRGNFPPRFSGRQFPNYSSELNVNALELEDSALYLCASSLVPQGAENEQFFGPGTRLTVL.